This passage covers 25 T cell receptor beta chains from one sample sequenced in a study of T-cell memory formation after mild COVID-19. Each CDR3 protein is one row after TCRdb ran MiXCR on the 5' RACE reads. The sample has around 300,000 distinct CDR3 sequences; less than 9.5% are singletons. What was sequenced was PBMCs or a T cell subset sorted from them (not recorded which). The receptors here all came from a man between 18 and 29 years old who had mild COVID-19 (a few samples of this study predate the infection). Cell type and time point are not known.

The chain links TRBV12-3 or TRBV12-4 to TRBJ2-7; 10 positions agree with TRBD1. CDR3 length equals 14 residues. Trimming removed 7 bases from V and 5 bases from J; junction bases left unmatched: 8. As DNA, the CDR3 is TGTGCCAGCACTCTTGGACAGGGGGTCAACGAGCAGTACTTC. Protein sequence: CASTLGQGVNEQYF.

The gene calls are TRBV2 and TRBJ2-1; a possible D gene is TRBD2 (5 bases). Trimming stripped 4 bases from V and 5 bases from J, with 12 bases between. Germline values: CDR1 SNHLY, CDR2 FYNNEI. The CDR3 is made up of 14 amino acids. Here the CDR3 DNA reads TGTGCCAGCAGTGCCCGAGGGAACCACAATGAGCAGTTCTTC. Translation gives CASSARGNHNEQFF.

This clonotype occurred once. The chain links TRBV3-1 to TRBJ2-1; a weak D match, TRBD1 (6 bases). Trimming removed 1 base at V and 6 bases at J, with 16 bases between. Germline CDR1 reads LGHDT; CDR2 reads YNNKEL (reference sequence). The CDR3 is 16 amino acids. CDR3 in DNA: TGTGCCAGCAGCCAAGGACAGGCAGGGCGGGTCAATGAGCAGTTCTTC. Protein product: CASSQGQAGRVNEQFF.

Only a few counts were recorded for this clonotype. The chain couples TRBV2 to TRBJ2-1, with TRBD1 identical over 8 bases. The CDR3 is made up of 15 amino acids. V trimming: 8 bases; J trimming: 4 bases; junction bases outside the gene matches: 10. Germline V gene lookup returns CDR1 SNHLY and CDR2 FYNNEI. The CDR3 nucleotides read TGTGCCAGCGACTCCGGGACAGGTTCTTACAATGAGCAGTTCTTC. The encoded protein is CASDSGTGSYNEQFF.

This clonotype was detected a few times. CDR3: CASSYSPFDMNTEAFF. The CDR3 DNA follows: TGTGCCAGCAGTTACTCGCCCTTCGACATGAACACTGAAGCTTTCTTT. The rearrangement joins TRBV6-5 to TRBJ1-1; no reliable D call. The length of the CDR3 is 16 residues. Germline V CDR1 and CDR2: MNHEY, SVGAGI. V gave up 0 bases and J gave up 0 bases, with 11 bases separating them.

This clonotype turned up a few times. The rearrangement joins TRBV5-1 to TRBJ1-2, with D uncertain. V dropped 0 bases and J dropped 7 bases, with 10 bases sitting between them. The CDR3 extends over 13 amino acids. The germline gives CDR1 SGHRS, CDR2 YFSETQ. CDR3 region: CASSLVPEGGYTF. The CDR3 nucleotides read TGCGCCAGCAGCTTGGTACCGGAAGGTGGCTACACCTTC.

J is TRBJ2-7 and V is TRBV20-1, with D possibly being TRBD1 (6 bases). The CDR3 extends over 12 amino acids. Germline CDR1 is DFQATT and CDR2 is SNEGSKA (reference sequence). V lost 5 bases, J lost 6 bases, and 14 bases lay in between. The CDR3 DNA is TGCAGTGCTGAGCAGACAGGTTCCGAGCAGTACTTC. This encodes CSAEQTGSEQYF.

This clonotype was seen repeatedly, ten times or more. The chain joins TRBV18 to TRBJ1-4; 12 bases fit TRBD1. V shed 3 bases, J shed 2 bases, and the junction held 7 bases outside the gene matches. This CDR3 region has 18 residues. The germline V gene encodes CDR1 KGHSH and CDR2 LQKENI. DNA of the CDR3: TGTGCCAGCTCACCTTATCCCGGGACAGGGGGCACTAATGAAAAACTGTTTTTT. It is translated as CASSPYPGTGGTNEKLFF.

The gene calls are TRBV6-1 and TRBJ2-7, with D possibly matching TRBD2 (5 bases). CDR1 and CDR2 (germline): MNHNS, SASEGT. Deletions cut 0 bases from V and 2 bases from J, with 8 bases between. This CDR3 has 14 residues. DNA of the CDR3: TGTGCCAGCAGTGAAGCCGAGGGCCCCTACGAGCAGTACGTC. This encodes CASSEAEGPYEQYV.

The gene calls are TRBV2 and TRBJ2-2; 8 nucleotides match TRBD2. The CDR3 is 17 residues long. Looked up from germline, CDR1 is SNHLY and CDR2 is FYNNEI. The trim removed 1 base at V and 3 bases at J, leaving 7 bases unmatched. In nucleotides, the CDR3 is TGTGCCAGCAGTGAAGGCCCCAGCGGGGGTGACACCGGGGAGCTGTTTTTT. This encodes CASSEGPSGGDTGELFF.

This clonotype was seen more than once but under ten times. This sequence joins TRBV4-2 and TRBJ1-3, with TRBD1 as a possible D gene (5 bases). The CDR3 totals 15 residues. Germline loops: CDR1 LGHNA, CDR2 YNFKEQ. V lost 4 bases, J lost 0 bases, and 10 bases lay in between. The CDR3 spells CASSLRQSSGNTIYF. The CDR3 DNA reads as TGTGCCAGCAGCCTTAGACAGAGCTCTGGAAACACCATATATTTT.

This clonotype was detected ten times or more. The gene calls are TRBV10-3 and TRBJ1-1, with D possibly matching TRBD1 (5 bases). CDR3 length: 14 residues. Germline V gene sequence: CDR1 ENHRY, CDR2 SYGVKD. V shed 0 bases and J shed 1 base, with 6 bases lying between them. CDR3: CAISESRGNTEAFF. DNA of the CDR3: TGTGCCATCAGTGAGTCGAGGGGGAACACTGAAGCTTTCTTT.

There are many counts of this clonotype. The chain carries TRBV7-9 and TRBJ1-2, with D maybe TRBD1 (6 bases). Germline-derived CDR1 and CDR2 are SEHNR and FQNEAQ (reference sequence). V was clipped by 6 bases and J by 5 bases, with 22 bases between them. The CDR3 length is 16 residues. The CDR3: CASSWRGGLGLYGYTF. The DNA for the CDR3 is TGTGCCAGCAGTTGGAGAGGGGGGCTCGGTTTATATGGCTACACCTTC. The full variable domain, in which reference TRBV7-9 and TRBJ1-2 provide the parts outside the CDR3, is DTGVSQNPRHKITKRGQNVTFRCDPISEHNRLYWYRQTLGQGPEFLTYFQNEAQLEKSRLLSDRFSAERPKGSFSTLEIQRTEQGDSAMYLCASSWRGGLGLYGYTFGSGTRLTVV.

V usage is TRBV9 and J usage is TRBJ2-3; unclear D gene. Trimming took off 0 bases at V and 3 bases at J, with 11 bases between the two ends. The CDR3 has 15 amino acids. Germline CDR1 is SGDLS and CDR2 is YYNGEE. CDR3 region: CASSVGGLLTDTQYF. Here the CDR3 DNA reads TGTGCCAGCAGCGTAGGTGGTCTCTTGACAGATACGCAGTATTTT.

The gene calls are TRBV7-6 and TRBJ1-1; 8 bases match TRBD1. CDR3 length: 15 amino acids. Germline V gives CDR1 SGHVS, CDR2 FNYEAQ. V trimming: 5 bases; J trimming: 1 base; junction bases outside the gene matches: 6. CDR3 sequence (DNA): TGTGCCAGCAGCCACCGCACAGGGGGGAACACTGAAGCTTTCTTT. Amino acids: CASSHRTGGNTEAFF.

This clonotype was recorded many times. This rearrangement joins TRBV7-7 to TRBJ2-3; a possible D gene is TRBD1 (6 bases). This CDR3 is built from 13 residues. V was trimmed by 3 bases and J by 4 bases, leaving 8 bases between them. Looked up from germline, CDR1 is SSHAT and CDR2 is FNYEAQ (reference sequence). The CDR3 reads CASSFRGADTQYF. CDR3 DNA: TGTGCCAGCAGCTTCAGGGGTGCAGATACGCAGTATTTT.

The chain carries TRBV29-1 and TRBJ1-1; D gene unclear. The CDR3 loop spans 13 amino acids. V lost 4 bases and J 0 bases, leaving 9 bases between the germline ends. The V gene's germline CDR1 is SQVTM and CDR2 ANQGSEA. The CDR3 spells CSVVTPMNTEAFF. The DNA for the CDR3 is TGCAGCGTTGTAACACCTATGAACACTGAAGCTTTCTTT. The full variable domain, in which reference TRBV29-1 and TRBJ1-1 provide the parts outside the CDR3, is SAVISQKPSRDICQRGTSLTIQCQVDSQVTMMFWYRQQPGQSLTLIATANQGSEATYESGFVIDKFPISRPNLTFSTLTVSNMSPEDSSIYLCSVVTPMNTEAFFGQGTRLTVV.

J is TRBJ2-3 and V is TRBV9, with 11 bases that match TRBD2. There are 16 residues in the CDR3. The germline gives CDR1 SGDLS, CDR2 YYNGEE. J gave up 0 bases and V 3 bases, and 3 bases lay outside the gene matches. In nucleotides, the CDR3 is TGTGCCAGCAGCGAGGGACTAGCGGCTAGCACAGATACGCAGTATTTT. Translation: CASSEGLAASTDTQYF.

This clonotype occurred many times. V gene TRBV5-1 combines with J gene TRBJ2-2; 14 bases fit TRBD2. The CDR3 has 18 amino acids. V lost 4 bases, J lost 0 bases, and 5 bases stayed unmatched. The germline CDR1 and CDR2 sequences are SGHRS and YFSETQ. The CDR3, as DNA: TGCGCCAGCAGCCCCGGGACTAGCGGGGGCCCGAACACCGGGGAGCTGTTTTTT. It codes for CASSPGTSGGPNTGELFF.

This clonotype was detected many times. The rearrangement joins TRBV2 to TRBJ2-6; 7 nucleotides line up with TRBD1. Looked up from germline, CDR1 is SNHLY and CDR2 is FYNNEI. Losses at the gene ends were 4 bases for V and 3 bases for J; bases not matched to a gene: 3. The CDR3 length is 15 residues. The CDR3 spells CASSGDRVGANVLTF. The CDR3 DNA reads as TGTGCCAGCAGTGGCGACAGGGTTGGGGCCAACGTCCTGACTTTC.

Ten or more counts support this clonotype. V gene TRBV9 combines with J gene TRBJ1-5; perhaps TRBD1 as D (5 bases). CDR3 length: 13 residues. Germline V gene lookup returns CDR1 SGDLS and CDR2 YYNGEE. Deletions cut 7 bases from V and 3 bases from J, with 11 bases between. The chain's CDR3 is CASGKGLNQPQHF. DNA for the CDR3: TGTGCCAGCGGGAAGGGGCTCAATCAGCCCCAGCATTTT.

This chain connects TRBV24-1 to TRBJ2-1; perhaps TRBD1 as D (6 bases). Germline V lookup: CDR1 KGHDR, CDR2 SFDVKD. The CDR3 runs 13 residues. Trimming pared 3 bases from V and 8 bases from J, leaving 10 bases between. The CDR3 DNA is TGTGCCACCAGTGATCACAGGGTGGATGAGCAGTTCTTC. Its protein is CATSDHRVDEQFF.

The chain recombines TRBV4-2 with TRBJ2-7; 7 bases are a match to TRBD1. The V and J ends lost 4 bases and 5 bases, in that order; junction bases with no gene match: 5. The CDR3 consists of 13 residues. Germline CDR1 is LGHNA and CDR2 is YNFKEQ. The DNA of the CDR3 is TGTGCCAGCAGCCCTGACAGGGCCGACGAGCAGTACGTC. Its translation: CASSPDRADEQYV.

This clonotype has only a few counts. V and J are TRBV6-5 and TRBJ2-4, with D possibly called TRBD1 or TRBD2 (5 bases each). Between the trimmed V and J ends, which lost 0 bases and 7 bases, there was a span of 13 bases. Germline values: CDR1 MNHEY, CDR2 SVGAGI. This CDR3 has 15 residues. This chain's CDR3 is CASSYSGGLGNIQYF. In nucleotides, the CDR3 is TGTGCCAGCAGTTACTCTGGGGGATTAGGGAACATTCAGTACTTC.

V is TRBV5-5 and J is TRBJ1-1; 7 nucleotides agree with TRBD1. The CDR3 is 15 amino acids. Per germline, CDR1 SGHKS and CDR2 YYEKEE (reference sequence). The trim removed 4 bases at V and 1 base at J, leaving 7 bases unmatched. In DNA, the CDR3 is TGTGCCAGCAGCAACCCACGGACAGGGAACACTGAAGCTTTCTTT. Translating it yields CASSNPRTGNTEAFF.